This is a list of T cell receptor beta chains from one sample in a study of blood T cells in healthy people across ages. A single record per CDR3 protein comes from TCRdb applying MiXCR to the 5' RACE reads. Of roughly 930,000 distinct CDR3 sequences listed, about 48% are singletons. Specimen: blood. These receptors were collected from a man younger than 40 in good health. Both conserved end residues are part of each CDR3. The order of the fields is J gene, clone size, V gene, D gene, CDR3 DNA, CDR3 protein. D genes are given only for firm matches. The listing skips clone size in some rows; elsewhere it reads once, few, many or a size class.

>TRBJ2-5|many|TRBV6-5|NA
TGTGCCAGCAGCCCCGGACTGGAGACCCAGTACTTC
CASSPGLETQYF
>TRBJ2-1|NA|TRBV13|TRBD2
TGTGCCAGCAGCTTTTCTTCTAGCGGGGGGACCAACCACAATGAGCAGTTCTTC
CASSFSSSGGTNHNEQFF
>TRBJ2-7|NA|TRBV7-2|TRBD2
TGTGCCAGCAGCTTGGGGACTAGCCAAAGCTCCTACGAGCAGTACTTC
CASSLGTSQSSYEQYF
>TRBJ2-5|NA|TRBV5-5|NA
TGTGCCAGCAGCTTCAGTCCCAAGCTCCAAGAGACCCAGTACTTC
CASSFSPKLQETQYF
>TRBJ2-7|NA|TRBV4-1|TRBD2
TGCGCCAGCAGCCACCCCGGGACTAGCGGTACCTACGAGCAGTACTTC
CASSHPGTSGTYEQYF
>TRBJ2-3|NA|TRBV3-1|TRBD2
TGTGCCAGCAGCCCGTACCCAAAGGGATATGTCTCTAGCGGGGGAGCGGATACGCAGTATTTT
CASSPYPKGYVSSGGADTQYF
>TRBJ2-7|NA|TRBV5-1|TRBD2
TGCGCCAGCAGCTTGGCACTAGCGGGGAGGGACGAGCAGTACTTC
CASSLALAGRDEQYF
>TRBJ1-6|NA|TRBV4-2|NA
TGTGCCAGCAGCCAAGATACGGAAGGGGTAAGGTCACCCCTCCACTTT
CASSQDTEGVRSPLHF
>TRBJ1-2|NA|TRBV6-2/TRBV6-3|NA
TGTGCCAGCAGTTACTCGATCGGGGGGAACTATGGCTACACCTTC
CASSYSIGGNYGYTF
>TRBJ2-7|few|TRBV24-1|TRBD1
TGTGCCACCAGGGGGACAGGGGGCTACGAGCAGTACTTC
CATRGTGGYEQYF
>TRBJ2-5|NA|TRBV20-1|NA
TGCAGTGCTGGCGCAGGGAAGCAAGAGACCCAGTACTTC
CSAGAGKQETQYF
>TRBJ2-3|NA|TRBV4-1|TRBD2
TGCGCCAGCAGCCAAGAAATAGCGGGGAGGACCACAGATACGCAGTATTTT
CASSQEIAGRTTDTQYF
>TRBJ1-2|NA|TRBV19|NA
TGTGCCAGTAGTATAGATCGGTCCGCGAACGGCTACACCTTC
CASSIDRSANGYTF
>TRBJ1-2|NA|TRBV5-1|NA
TGCGCCAGCAGCTGGGGTGCGGACTATGGCTACACCTTC
CASSWGADYGYTF
>TRBJ2-4|NA|TRBV7-2|TRBD1
TGTGCCGGCAGCTTAGACAGGGTCCAGCAGTACTTC
CAGSLDRVQQYF
>TRBJ2-7|NA|TRBV5-1|NA
TGCGCCAGCAGGTCGGACGGGACCTCCTACGAGCAGTACTTC
CASRSDGTSYEQYF
>TRBJ2-7|NA|TRBV20-1|TRBD2
TGCAGTGCGCCAATAGCGGGGGGACACGAGCAGTACTTC
CSAPIAGGHEQYF
>TRBJ1-1|NA|TRBV20-1|NA
TGCAGTGCTAGAGACCGCCTGAACACTGAAGCTTTCTTT
CSARDRLNTEAFF
>TRBJ2-7|NA|TRBV7-8|NA
TGTGCCAGCAGCTTAGGAACGGGACGCGAGCAGTACTTC
CASSLGTGREQYF
>TRBJ2-1|few|TRBV18|TRBD1
TGTGCCAGCTCACCCATCATCGGGACAGGCCTTTCCGAGTCCTACAATGAGCAGTTCTTC
CASSPIIGTGLSESYNEQFF
>TRBJ2-2|NA|TRBV24-1|NA
TGTGCCACCAGCGCCCCCGGGAGCAATGGCGGGGAGCTGTTTTTT
CATSAPGSNGGELFF
>TRBJ2-3|once|TRBV6-2/TRBV6-3|TRBD2
TGTGCCAGCAGTTACTCGAGTAGCGGGGATGACGTCACAGATACGCAGTATTTT
CASSYSSSGDDVTDTQYF
>TRBJ1-5|few|TRBV21-1|NA
TGTGCCAGCAGAGGCCGATCGGGGTACAATCAGCCCCAGCATTTT
CASRGRSGYNQPQHF
>TRBJ2-1|NA|TRBV4-3|NA
TGCGCCAGCAGCCAAGAGGCTATCGGACTTCACTACAATGAGCAGTTCTTC
CASSQEAIGLHYNEQFF
>TRBJ2-3|NA|TRBV7-9|NA
TGTGCCAGCAGCTTAGCCTCGATAATTACAGATACGCAGTATTTT
CASSLASIITDTQYF
>TRBJ2-1|few|TRBV19|NA
TGTGCCAGTAGTAGTACCGAGATGTACAATGAGCAGTTCTTC
CASSSTEMYNEQFF
>TRBJ2-3|NA|TRBV5-1|NA
TGCGCCAGCAGCTATGATACCGGGGATACGCAGTATTTT
CASSYDTGDTQYF
>TRBJ2-6|NA|TRBV28|NA
TGTGCCAGCAGTTTCATAGGTAGCTCTGGGGCCAACGTCCTGACTTTC
CASSFIGSSGANVLTF
>TRBJ2-4|NA|TRBV6-5|NA
TGTGCCAGCAGGGACGGACAGTCGGCCGGAAACATTCAGTACTTC
CASRDGQSAGNIQYF